Shown below are 22 T cell receptor beta chains from a single sample sequenced in a study of CD8+ T cells in alopecia areata. RNA extraction was followed by reverse transcription into cDNA, which acted as the sequencing template. Sequencing used immunoSEQ multiplex PCR; TCRdb keeps in-frame clones, though not all of them. The sample shows around 300,000 clones, 45% to 70% of them seen only once. Treatment given: oral pan-JAK inhibitor, 5-10 mg twice daily. The source material was CD4+ T cells sorted from blood, sampled at roughly week 52, from a patient treated with tofacitinib. These receptors all come from a human donor with alopecia areata.

The rearrangement joins TRBV29-1 to TRBJ1-2; D not certain. Per germline, CDR1 SQVTM and CDR2 ANQGSEA. V was clipped by 1 base and J by 3 bases, with 6 bases between them. The length of the CDR3 is 12 residues. Written as DNA, the CDR3 is TGCAGCGTTGAAGTTGGGCACTATGGCTACACCTTC. Amino acids: CSVEVGHYGYTF.

The J gene is TRBJ2-3, the V gene TRBV7-9; TRBD2 matches 11 bases. Losses at the gene ends were 2 bases for V and 2 bases for J; bases not matched to a gene: 12. Germline values: CDR1 SEHNR, CDR2 FQNEAQ (reference sequence). This CDR3 is 19 amino acids long. The CDR3 loop reads CASSLSPSGGSNITDTQYF. CDR3 nucleotide sequence: TGTGCCAGCAGCTTATCCCCTAGCGGGGGGTCCAATATCACAGATACGCAGTATTTT.

V usage is TRBV7-2 and J usage is TRBJ2-7; 7 bases match TRBD1. V shed 6 bases and J 1 base; nucleotides not matched to a gene: 6. CDR1 and CDR2 from the germline V gene are SGHTA and FQGNSA. CDR3 size: 14 residues. CDR3 DNA sequence: TGTGCCAGCAGTCGAAGACAGGGATCCTACGAGCAGTACTTC. Encoded protein: CASSRRQGSYEQYF.

V gene TRBV5-1 combines with J gene TRBJ1-6, with D perhaps TRBD1 (5 bases). Trimming removed 0 bases at V and 7 bases at J, with 8 bases between. The CDR3 has 14 amino acids. Germline V gives CDR1 SGHRS, CDR2 YFSETQ. CDR3 loop: CASSLEGANSPLHF. The CDR3 nucleotides read TGCGCCAGCAGCTTGGAAGGGGCGAATTCACCCCTCCACTTT.

The chain links TRBV6-5 to TRBJ2-5; D call uncertain. This CDR3 has 15 amino acids. Trimming took 0 bases from V and 1 from J, leaving 9 bases between them. Germline CDR1 MNHEY, CDR2 SVGAGI. This CDR3 reads CASSYSGPFQETQYF. In DNA, the CDR3 is TGTGCCAGCAGTTACTCTGGACCGTTCCAAGAGACCCAGTACTTC.

This clone was picked up a small number of times. The chain is built from TRBV23-1 and TRBJ2-1, with D unclear. TRBV23-1 is flagged as an ORF with uncertain function. Deletions cut 2 bases from V and 3 bases from J, with 8 bases between. The CDR3 covers 14 residues. In DNA form, the CDR3 reads TGCGCCAGCAGTCAAGTTTACAGCTACAATGAGCAGTTCTTC. It codes for CASSQVYSYNEQFF.

This clone turned up a few times. The chain links TRBV29-1 to TRBJ2-3; possibly TRBD2 for D (5 bases). Germline V gene sequence: CDR1 SQVTM, CDR2 ANQGSEA. The V end lost 0 bases, the J end lost 15 bases, and 13 bases lay between the germline ends. The CDR3 is made up of 11 amino acids. The CDR3 coding sequence is TGCAGCGTTGAAGATGAGCGGATTACATATTTT. Its protein is CSVEDERITYF.

The V gene is TRBV6-6, the J gene TRBJ1-5; D gene uncertain. Between the trimmed V and J ends, which lost 6 bases and 2 bases, there was a span of 8 bases. CDR1 is MNHNY and CDR2 is SVGAGI in the germline V gene (reference sequence). CDR3 size: 13 residues. The CDR3 DNA is TGTGCCAGCAGGTACACAGGCAATCAGCCCCAGCATTTT. It yields the protein CASRYTGNQPQHF.

The chain carries TRBV2 and TRBJ2-7; the D gene is possibly TRBD1 (5 bases). From germline, CDR1 is SNHLY and CDR2 FYNNEI. Trimming stripped 7 bases from V and 2 bases from J, with 15 bases between. The CDR3 is made up of 14 amino acids. The CDR3 reads CASKNTGRTYEQYF. The DNA of the CDR3 is TGTGCCAGCAAGAATACAGGTCGAACCTACGAGCAGTACTTC. Supplemented by reference TRBV2 and TRBJ2-7, the full variable domain reads EPEVTQTPSHQVTQMGQEVILRCVPISNHLYFYWYRQILGQKVEFLVSFYNNEISEKSEIFDDQFSVERPDGSNFTLKIRSTKLEDSAMYFCASKNTGRTYEQYFGPGTRLTVT.

About this clone: The sample holds other DNA sequences that translate to the same CDR3. The genes are TRBV4-2 and TRBJ2-5; weak D call: TRBD1 (5 bases). The CDR3 loop spans 14 amino acids. Germline CDR1 reads LGHNA; CDR2 reads YNFKEQ. V was trimmed by 0 bases and J by 5 bases, leaving 10 bases between them. The CDR3: CASSQDQGRETQYF. The CDR3 region has the DNA TGTGCCAGCAGCCAAGATCAGGGCCGGGAGACCCAGTACTTC.

The chain uses TRBV10-3 and TRBJ2-1; 7 bases line up with TRBD2. Looked up from germline, CDR1 is ENHRY and CDR2 is SYGVKD. The CDR3 runs to 15 residues. With V trimmed by 5 bases and J by 1 base, 5 bases remained unmatched. DNA of the CDR3: TGTGCCATCAGTCGAGCGGGGCCTTCCTACAATGAGCAGTTCTTC. It translates to CAISRAGPSYNEQFF.

Note on this clone: Other DNA variants within this sample encode the same CDR3. The genes are TRBV30 and TRBJ1-2; D might be TRBD1 (6 bases). CDR1 is GTSNPN and CDR2 is SVGIG in the germline V gene (reference sequence). V was cut by 0 bases and J by 6 bases, with 11 bases left in between. CDR3 size: 13 residues. The DNA of the CDR3 is TGTGCCTGGAGTGTACGAGGGGGAGATGGCTACACCTTC. Translation: CAWSVRGGDGYTF.

The chain uses TRBV7-6 and TRBJ2-3; the D gene is possibly TRBD2 (5 bases). Trimming removed 2 bases at V and 5 bases at J, with 11 bases between. The germline gives CDR1 SGHVS, CDR2 FNYEAQ. The CDR3 is 14 amino acids. This CDR3 reads CASSLSTLVDTQYF. CDR3 DNA sequence: TGTGCCAGCAGCTTATCAACACTAGTAGATACGCAGTATTTT. The complete variable domain, with remaining parts taken from reference TRBV7-6 and TRBJ2-3, reads GAGVSQSPRYKVTKRGQDVALRCDPISGHVSLYWYRQALGQGPEFLTYFNYEAQQDKSGLPNDRFSAERPEGSISTLTIQRTEQRDSAMYRCASSLSTLVDTQYFGPGTRLTVL.

This clone came up a few times. The same CDR3 is also encoded by other DNA sequences in this sample. The rearrangement uses TRBV30 and TRBJ2-5, with 8 nucleotides matching TRBD1. CDR1 and CDR2 (germline): GTSNPN, SVGIG (reference sequence). The CDR3 extends over 12 amino acids. Trimming cost V 5 bases and J 5 bases; bases outside gene matches: 4. CDR3 in amino acids: CAWGQGRETQYF. In DNA, the CDR3 is TGTGCCTGGGGACAGGGACGGGAGACCCAGTACTTC.

The chain links TRBV30 to TRBJ2-1; 7 nucleotides match TRBD1. This CDR3 comprises 14 residues. V gave up 8 bases and J gave up 4 bases; unmatched junction bases: 11. Germline values: CDR1 GTSNPN, CDR2 SVGIG (reference sequence). The CDR3 bases are TGTGCCCTACAACAGGGGTCGGGGTACAATGAGCAGTTCTTC. The encoded protein is CALQQGSGYNEQFF.

The chain is built from TRBV15 and TRBJ2-1; D possibly corresponds to TRBD1 (6 bases). The CDR3 spans 17 residues. CDR1 and CDR2 from the germline V gene are LNHNV and YYDKDF (reference sequence). Trimming stripped 0 bases from V and 1 base from J, with 13 bases between. DNA for the CDR3: TGTGCCACCAGCAGAGATGCCTCAGGGGCGTCCTACAATGAGCAGTTCTTC. It specifies CATSRDASGASYNEQFF.

This rearrangement joins TRBV29-1 to TRBJ2-1; D unclear. The length of the CDR3 is 12 residues. From germline, CDR1 is SQVTM and CDR2 ANQGSEA. Trimming stripped 4 bases from V and 4 bases from J, with 8 bases between. DNA for the CDR3: TGCAGCGTTGGGGGTCAGTACAATGAGCAGTTCTTC. Translating gives CSVGGQYNEQFF.

The rearrangement joins TRBV6-5 to TRBJ2-3, with a tentative D call TRBD2 (5 bases). The germline V gene has CDR1 MNHEY and CDR2 SVGAGI. Trimming took off 2 bases at V and 7 bases at J, with 13 bases between the two ends. The CDR3 is 14 residues long. The CDR3 spells CASSYEAGRYTQYF. The CDR3 DNA reads TGTGCCAGCAGTTACGAGGCGGGTCGATATACGCAGTATTTT.

The V and J genes are TRBV9 and TRBJ1-6; D uncertain. Trimming left V 0 bases short and J 5 bases short, with 9 bases between. CDR3 length: 15 residues. In germline, CDR1 is SGDLS, CDR2 YYNGEE. The CDR3 region is CASSVEGSNNSPLHF. Written as DNA, the CDR3 is TGTGCCAGCAGCGTAGAGGGCAGTAATAATTCACCCCTCCACTTT.

In the case of this clone: A junction boundary mismatches the germline segment, possibly from a read error. Other DNA sequences in the same sample also yield this CDR3. The chain combines TRBV29-1 with TRBJ2-2; maybe TRBD2 (6 bases). The germline V gene has CDR1 SQVTM and CDR2 ANQGSEA. The CDR3 spans 11 residues. The CDR3 DNA is TGCAGCGTTGCCCATGGCGGGGAGTTGTTTTTT. It specifies CSVAHGGELFF.

This clone was counted ten times or more. The chain carries TRBV4-3 and TRBJ1-4; D is uncertain. CDR3 size: 16 residues. The V gene lost 0 bases and the J gene lost 0 bases, with 8 bases spanning the gap. CDR1 and CDR2 (germline): LGHNA, YSLEER. CDR3 coding DNA: TGCGCCAGCAGCCAAGATTTGGGCGCAACTAATGAAAAACTGTTTTTT. Translating gives CASSQDLGATNEKLFF.

This clone appeared once. The rearrangement joins TRBV6-4 to TRBJ1-6, with a tentative D call TRBD1 (6 bases). The germline V gene has CDR1 MRHNA and CDR2 SNTAGT. The germline V and J ends were trimmed by 2 bases and 7 bases, with 21 bases remaining between them. This CDR3 is built from 18 residues. The CDR3, as DNA: TGTGCCAGCAGTGACACCCTTAACTTCGGGACACTAAATTCACCCCTCCACTTT. Translating it yields CASSDTLNFGTLNSPLHF.